This T cell receptor beta chain was recorded in a study of cytomegalovirus exposure and HLA in healthy donors. Overall study findings and caveats: A few CMV-associated chains proved CMV antigen-specific in vitro.

About this clone itself: The target antigen is unknown.

In germline, CDR1 is SGHRS, CDR2 YFSETQ. Trimming removed 5 bases at V and 4 bases at J, with 14 bases between. CDR3 size: 14 residues. The data were produced by immunoSEQ multiplex PCR, yet TCRdb's version contains in-frame clones alone and is incomplete. The sample records tens of thousands of clones, 90% to 96% being singletons. The sample consisted of PBMCs. This TCR was sampled from a man aged 18 to 35 in good health and CMV-seropositive. V and J are TRBV5-1 and TRBJ2-3; possible D gene TRBD2, 6 bases. For the CDR3, the DNA is TGCGCCAGCAGTCCTGGGGCTAGCGCAGATACGCAGTATTTT. It yields the protein CASSPGASADTQYF.